Listed here are 17 T cell receptor beta chains from one sample, sequenced in a study of early T cells in non-severe SARS-CoV-2 infection. MiXCR was run by TCRdb on the 5' RACE reads, yielding one entry per CDR3 protein. The repertoire consists of roughly 75,000 distinct CDR3 sequences, with around 12% occurring once and the leading ten covering around 3.6%. The sequenced material came from whole blood. The source is an adult who was a healthcare worker with PCR-confirmed SARS-CoV-2 infection or an uninfected control (not recorded which).

Many counts were recorded for this clonotype. The gene calls are TRBV28 and TRBJ2-7, with a possible D match to TRBD2 (6 bases). The V end was cut by 4 bases, the J end by 1 base, with 17 bases between. In germline, CDR1 is MDHEN, CDR2 SYDVKM. This CDR3 has 16 amino acids. The CDR3 here is CASSSPPGTGSYEQYF. CDR3 coding DNA: TGTGCCAGCAGTTCCCCTCCGGGGACTGGGTCCTACGAGCAGTACTTC.

CDR3 bases: TGTGCCAGCAGCTCGCCTGCGGGCAACAATGAGCAGTTCTTC. Amino acid sequence: CASSSPAGNNEQFF. V usage is TRBV7-2 and J usage is TRBJ2-1; D perhaps matches TRBD2 (5 bases). Trimming removed 4 bases from V and 5 bases from J, with 12 bases in between. This CDR3 spans 14 amino acids. Germline V CDR1 and CDR2: SGHTA, FQGNSA.

This clonotype was detected a few times. CDR3 amino acids: CASSLPNTGELFF. In DNA form, the CDR3 reads TGTGCCAGCAGCTTACCGAACACCGGGGAGCTGTTTTTT. The chain recombines TRBV7-3 with TRBJ2-2, with no clear D. The CDR3 runs 13 residues. Germline CDR1 is SGHTA and CDR2 is FQGTGA. Trimming took off 2 bases at V and 0 bases at J, with 1 base between the two ends.

This clonotype was counted many times. Here the CDR3 reads CASSLGRGDEQYF. The DNA of the CDR3 is TGTGCCAGCAGCTTAGGCAGGGGAGACGAGCAGTACTTC. This chain joins TRBV7-3 and TRBJ2-7, with D tentatively TRBD1 (6 bases). V gave up 2 bases and J gave up 5 bases, with 10 bases separating them. Germline lookup yields CDR1 SGHTA and CDR2 FQGTGA. The CDR3 contains 13 residues.

V is TRBV18 and J is TRBJ2-7, with D possibly being TRBD2 (6 bases). CDR1 and CDR2 (germline): KGHSH, LQKENI. CDR3 size: 13 residues. Deletions cut 4 bases from V and 7 bases from J, with 14 bases between. In nucleotides, the CDR3 is TGTGCCAGCTCACTCCCGACTCGGGGGGAGCAGTACTTC. It encodes CASSLPTRGEQYF.

There are a few counts of this clonotype. The chain joins TRBV7-8 to TRBJ1-5; maybe TRBD1 (6 bases). CDR3 length: 20 amino acids. Germline assignment: CDR1 SGHVS and CDR2 FQNEAQ. V was shortened by 3 bases and J by 0 bases, with 24 bases between the two germline ends. CDR3 protein: CASSFVWGQGRGASNQPQHF. The CDR3 coding sequence is TGTGCCAGCAGCTTTGTATGGGGACAAGGACGAGGTGCTAGCAATCAGCCCCAGCATTTT.

The rearrangement joins TRBV20-1 to TRBJ2-7; a weak D match, TRBD1 (6 bases). CDR3 length: 13 residues. Trimming cost V 7 bases and J 3 bases, with 16 bases left between them. Germline CDR1 is DFQATT and CDR2 is SNEGSKA (reference sequence). This CDR3 reads CSVSGGQHYEQYF. The CDR3 nucleotides read TGCAGTGTTAGTGGAGGACAGCACTACGAGCAGTACTTC.

Ten or more counts support this clonotype. The chain is built from TRBV5-1 and TRBJ2-3, with D possibly being TRBD2 (5 bases). V was cut by 4 bases and J by 1 base, with 7 bases left in between. The CDR3 has 13 residues. Germline values: CDR1 SGHRS, CDR2 YFSETQ. The CDR3 sequence: CASSPAGTDTQYF. CDR3 nucleotides: TGCGCCAGCAGCCCAGCGGGCACAGATACGCAGTATTTT.

This clonotype showed up just once. V is TRBV27 and J is TRBJ2-7, with 14 bases fitting TRBD2. V shed 6 bases, J shed 3 bases, and the junction held 4 bases outside the gene matches. The CDR3 is made up of 15 amino acids. Germline-derived CDR1 and CDR2 are MNHEY and SMNVEV (reference sequence). CDR3 bases: TGTGCCAGCAGGGGGACTAGCGGGAGCTTCTACGAGCAGTACTTC. This encodes CASRGTSGSFYEQYF.

This chain connects TRBV30 to TRBJ2-4; a weak D match, TRBD1 (7 bases). CDR1 and CDR2 from the germline V gene are GTSNPN and SVGIG (reference sequence). With 5 bases removed from V and 4 bases from J, the gap between germline ends came to 18 bases. The CDR3 extends over 15 amino acids. CDR3 sequence (DNA): TGTGCCTGGTGTTTCGGCGGGACAGCTAAAAACATTCAGTACTTC. Its protein product is CAWCFGGTAKNIQYF.

In this sample, this clonotype turned up many times. The CDR3 DNA reads TGTGCCAGCAGCCAGAGCGAGGGGGCCAACGTCCTGACTTTC. Its protein is CASSQSEGANVLTF. The V call is TRBV9, the J call TRBJ2-6; D gene ambiguous. Trimming stripped 4 bases from V and 4 bases from J, with 9 bases between. The CDR3 is 14 residues long. Germline V gene lookup returns CDR1 SGDLS and CDR2 YYNGEE.

This clonotype was recorded a few times. This rearrangement joins TRBV10-2 to TRBJ1-4; D not certain. V lost 7 bases and J lost 5, with 8 bases in between. Germline V gene lookup returns CDR1 WSHSY and CDR2 SAAADI. This CDR3 region has 12 residues. As DNA, the CDR3 is TGCGCCAGCAAGAGAGGGAATGAAAAACTGTTTTTT. Its protein is CASKRGNEKLFF.

The CDR3 DNA reads as TGCGCCAGCAGCTTGGACAGGGGAGGGAGCTACAATGAGCAGTTCTTC. It specifies CASSLDRGGSYNEQFF. This chain connects TRBV5-1 to TRBJ2-1; D may be TRBD1 or TRBD2 (7 bases each). The CDR3 is 16 amino acids. CDR1 is SGHRS, CDR2 YFSETQ, per germline. Deletions cut 0 bases from V and 3 bases from J, with 13 bases between.

This clonotype was recorded a few times. The V and J genes are TRBV20-1 and TRBJ2-7, with 11 bases lining up with TRBD1. This CDR3 has 13 residues. V lost 4 bases, J lost 4 bases, and 3 bases stayed unmatched. Germline CDR1 reads DFQATT; CDR2 reads SNEGSKA (reference sequence). CDR3 residues: CSANRDRGYEQYF. The CDR3 DNA follows: TGCAGTGCTAACCGGGACAGGGGGTACGAGCAGTACTTC.

This clonotype occurred a few times. This chain uses TRBV28 with TRBJ1-5; 9 bases align to TRBD1. Germline loops: CDR1 MDHEN, CDR2 SYDVKM. After removal of 1 base from V and 1 base from J, the junction contained 5 bases not matched to a gene. The CDR3 covers 17 residues. The CDR3: CASSLYGTGLSNQPQHF. The CDR3 nucleotides read TGTGCCAGCAGTTTATATGGGACAGGGTTGAGCAATCAGCCCCAGCATTTT. The full variable domain, in which reference TRBV28 and TRBJ1-5 provide the parts outside the CDR3, is DVKVTQSSRYLVKRTGEKVFLECVQDMDHENMFWYRQDPGLGLRLIYFSYDVKMKEKGDIPEGYSVSREKKERFSLILESASTNQTSMYLCASSLYGTGLSNQPQHFGDGTRLSIL.

This clonotype was detected only a few times. The chain employs TRBV18 and TRBJ2-7; tentatively, D is TRBD2 (5 bases). CDR1 is KGHSH and CDR2 is LQKENI in the germline V gene. V shed 0 bases and J shed 3 bases, with 9 bases lying between them. CDR3 length: 14 amino acids. CDR3: CASSPPEAIYEQYF. In nucleotides, the CDR3 is TGTGCCAGCTCACCACCGGAGGCGATCTACGAGCAGTACTTC.

This clonotype was seen only a few times. This rearrangement joins TRBV9 to TRBJ1-2, with unresolved D. This CDR3 has 14 residues. The germline V gene has CDR1 SGDLS and CDR2 YYNGEE. With 4 bases removed from V and 0 bases from J, the gap between germline ends came to 10 bases. CDR3 residues: CASSRTDTNYGYTF. The CDR3 DNA sequence: TGTGCCAGCAGCAGGACGGATACTAACTATGGCTACACCTTC.